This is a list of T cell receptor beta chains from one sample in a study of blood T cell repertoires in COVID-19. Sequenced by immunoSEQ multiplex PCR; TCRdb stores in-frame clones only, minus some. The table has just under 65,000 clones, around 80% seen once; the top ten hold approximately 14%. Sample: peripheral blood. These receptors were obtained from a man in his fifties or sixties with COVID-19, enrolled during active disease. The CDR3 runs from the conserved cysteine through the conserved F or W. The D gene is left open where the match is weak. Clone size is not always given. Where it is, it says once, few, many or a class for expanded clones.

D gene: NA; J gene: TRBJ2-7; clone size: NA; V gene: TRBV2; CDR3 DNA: TGTGCCAGCACATCGACGGAGGCCTACGAGCAGTACTTC; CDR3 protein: CASTSTEAYEQYF
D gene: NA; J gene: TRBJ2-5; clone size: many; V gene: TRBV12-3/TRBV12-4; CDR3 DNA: TGTGCCAGCAGTTTTGGAGGGGAGGAGACCCAGTACTTC; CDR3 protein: CASSFGGEETQYF
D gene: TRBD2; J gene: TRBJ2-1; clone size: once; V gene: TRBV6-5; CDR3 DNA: TGTGCCAGCAGTTCTCGAGGACTAGCGGGAGTTGAGCAGTTCTTC; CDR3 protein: CASSSRGLAGVEQFF
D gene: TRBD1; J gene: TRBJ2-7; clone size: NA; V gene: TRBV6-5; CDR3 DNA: TGTGCCAGCAGAAGACAGGGGGGGGACGAGCAGTACTTC; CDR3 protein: CASRRQGGDEQYF
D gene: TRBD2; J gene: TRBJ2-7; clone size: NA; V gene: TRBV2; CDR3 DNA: TGTGCCAGCAGTGAGGATCAAGCGGGAGCACGGGAGCAGTACTTC; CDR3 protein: CASSEDQAGAREQYF
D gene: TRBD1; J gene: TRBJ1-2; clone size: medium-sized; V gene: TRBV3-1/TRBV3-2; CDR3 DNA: TGTGCCAGCAGCCAAGAAGTCTCGCAGGGGGACACCTTC; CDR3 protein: CASSQEVSQGDTF
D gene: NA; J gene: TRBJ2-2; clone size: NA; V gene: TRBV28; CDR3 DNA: TGTGCCAGCTTCGGCGGAGCGAACACCGGGGAGCTGTTTTTT; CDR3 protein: CASFGGANTGELFF
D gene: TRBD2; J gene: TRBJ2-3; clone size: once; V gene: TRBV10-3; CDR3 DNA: TGTGCCATCAGTCGGACTAGCGGACCTCCTCTGTATTTT; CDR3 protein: CAISRTSGPPLYF
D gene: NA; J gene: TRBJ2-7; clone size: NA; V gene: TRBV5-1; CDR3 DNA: TGCGCCAGCAGCTCCCTTAGCGGAGGAGTGAGTAGCGAGCAGTACTTC; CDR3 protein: CASSSLSGGVSSEQYF
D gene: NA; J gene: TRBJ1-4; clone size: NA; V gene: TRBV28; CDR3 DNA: TGTGCCAGCAGTTTAAGGCGGTTTAATGAAAAACTGTTTTTT; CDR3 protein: CASSLRRFNEKLFF
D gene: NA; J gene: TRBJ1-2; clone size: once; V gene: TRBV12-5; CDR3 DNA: TGTGCTAGTGGTCAGTGGGGGGCTAACTATGGCTACACCTTC; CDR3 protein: CASGQWGANYGYTF
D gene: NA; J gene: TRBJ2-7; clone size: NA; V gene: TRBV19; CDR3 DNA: TGTGCCAGTAGTATGTCGAGCTCCTACGAGCAGTACTTC; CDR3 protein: CASSMSSSYEQYF
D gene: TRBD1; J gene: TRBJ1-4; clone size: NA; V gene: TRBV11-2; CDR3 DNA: TGTGCCAGCAGCTTGAATACAGGGGCCCGTAATGAAAAACTGTTTTTT; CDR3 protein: CASSLNTGARNEKLFF
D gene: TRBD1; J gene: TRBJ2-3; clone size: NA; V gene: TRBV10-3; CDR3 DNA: TGTGCCATAGGGACAGGGGCAGAGGATACGCAGTATTTT; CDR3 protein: CAIGTGAEDTQYF
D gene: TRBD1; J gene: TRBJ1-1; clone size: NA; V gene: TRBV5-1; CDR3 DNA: TGCGCCAGCAGGCCCGGGACAGGTGATAACACTGAAGCTTTCTTT; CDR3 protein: CASRPGTGDNTEAFF
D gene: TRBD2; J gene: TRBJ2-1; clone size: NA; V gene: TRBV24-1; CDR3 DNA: TGTGCCACCAGTGATCCTAGCGGGAGGATGTCCTACAATGAGCAGTTCTTC; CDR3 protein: CATSDPSGRMSYNEQFF
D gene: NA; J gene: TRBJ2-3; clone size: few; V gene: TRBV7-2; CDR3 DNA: TGTGCCAGCAGCTTATTTTCGGGAGGCACAGATACGCAGTATTTT; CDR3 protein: CASSLFSGGTDTQYF
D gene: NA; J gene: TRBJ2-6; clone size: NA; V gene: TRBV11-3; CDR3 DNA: TGTGCCAGCAGCTTAACGCAAACAGCTGGGGCCAACGTCCTGACTTTC; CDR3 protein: CASSLTQTAGANVLTF
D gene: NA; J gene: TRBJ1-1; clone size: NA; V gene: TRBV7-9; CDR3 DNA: TGTGCCAGCAGTCAGACGACCGGGAGCACTGAAGCTTTCTTT; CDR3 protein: CASSQTTGSTEAFF